This T cell receptor (beta chain) was recorded in a study of blood T cell repertoires in COVID-19 (TCRdb year 2020). Regarding the research as a whole: The collaborator samples originated in the United States, Italy and Spain and spanned the acute and convalescent phases of COVID-19. The material from the prospective study consisted of cDNA or gDNA derived from T cells, B-cell-depleted T cells, or PBMCs. Subjects who had been exposed to COVID-19, were actively infected with it, or had recovered from it provided the deeply sampled blood TCRbeta repertoires that made up the dataset. The repertoires were released in a freely available public database intended as a resource for research on the immune response to SARS-CoV-2. Samples were obtained from the ongoing ImmuneRACE study (first 160 participants) and from over a thousand subjects provided by 6 global collaborators. Nearly every sample came with metadata listing a de-identified subject ID, COVID-19 status, age in years and sex. Where available, HLA class I and class II types were obtained from metadata supplied by the sample provider rather than from assay-based typing.

The immunoSEQ Assay, a bias-controlled multiplex PCR, was used to amplify TCRbeta CDR3 regions from genomic DNA. In the paper's pipeline: The number of nucleated cells in each sample was estimated by amplification of reference gene primers within the assay. To quantify the absolute abundance of each unique TCRbeta CDR3 rearrangement, sequence reads were collapsed and filtered. Productive Simpson clonality was computed per sample as the square root of Simpson's diversity index over productive rearrangements. TCRdb mirrors the immuneACCESS table, restricted to in-frame sequences. Some clones are absent from its copies; in checked studies, under half trace to an unresolved V gene, and the reason for the others is unknown. V and J calls and clone size are copied from that table; D and trimming were computed from the DNA. This sample gives about 240,000 clones in total; about 85% of them show up just once. The ten largest clones take up approximately 7.9% of the sample.

A second Seattle source provided samples from volunteer blood donors who had recovered from COVID-19. Whole blood was collected in K2EDTA tubes by collaborating institutions according to the institutions' own protocols. Collaborator samples were shipped for TCRbeta analysis as frozen whole blood, isolated PBMCs, or DNA extracted from either sample type. What the study reported, not specific to this receptor: The amount of clinical and demographic metadata varied by source and participant and was provided uncurated.

Of note for this clone: Its target antigen remains unknown. The sample holds no much larger clone one base away, and base qualities are not on file.

Per the germline V gene, SGHTA is the CDR1 and FQGNSA is the CDR2. The CDR3 goes from the cysteine to the phenylalanine over 13 residues. The entry retains the CDR3 DNA only, 39 bases that are in frame from base 1. Trimming at the junction amounts to 2 bases on V and 1 base on J, and the germline ends lie 5 bases apart. The V gene is TRBV7-2 and the J gene is TRBJ1-1; no D gene call is confident. This TCR derives from a man aged 55 to 70 who had recovered from COVID-19. The source material was peripheral blood. The CDR3 region: CASSLRQNTEAFF. The bases are TGTGCCAGCAGCTTAAGACAGAACACTGAAGCTTTCTTT. Where the CDR3 stops, the reference TRBV7-2 and TRBJ1-1 genes take over; the full variable domain is GAGVSQSPSNKVTEKGKDVELRCDPISGHTALYWYRQSLGQGLEFLIYFQGNSAPDKSGLPSDRFSAERTGGSVSTLTIQRTQQEDSAVYLCASSLRQNTEAFFGQGTRLTVV.